One sample yielded the 10 T cell receptor beta chains listed below, sequenced in a study of T cell responses to AZD1222 COVID-19 vaccine. The repertoire was sequenced with immunoSEQ multiplex PCR; TCRdb's copy has only in-frame clones and lacks some. The sample includes approximately 160,000 clones, approximately 93% seen only once; the top ten take around 0.9%. The sequences come from peripheral blood, collected on day 0 of AZD1222 vaccination. These receptors were obtained from an adult in good health.

The chain links TRBV2 to TRBJ1-3; 8 bases match TRBD1. Germline assignment: CDR1 SNHLY and CDR2 FYNNEI. CDR3 length equals 14 residues. The V and J ends lost 6 bases and 4 bases, in that order; junction bases with no gene match: 5. CDR3 sequence: CASSRGPIGNTIYF. The CDR3 nucleotides read TGTGCCAGCAGCAGGGGGCCGATCGGAAACACCATATATTTT.

The chain employs TRBV20-1 and TRBJ1-2; D uncertain. CDR1 is DFQATT and CDR2 is SNEGSKA in the germline V gene (reference sequence). The ends were cut back, 3 bases at V and 6 bases at J, with 14 bases in the middle. The CDR3 loop spans 13 amino acids. DNA for the CDR3: TGCAGTGCTAGTAACCATGATAGGAATGGCTACACCTTC. This gives the protein CSASNHDRNGYTF.

The V and J genes are TRBV7-8 and TRBJ2-5, with 14 nucleotides matching TRBD2. Trimming removed 5 bases from V and 3 bases from J; junction bases left unmatched: 5. CDR3 length: 16 amino acids. Germline V gene data show CDR1 as SGHVS and CDR2 as FQNEAQ. The CDR3 sequence is CASSPRLAGGKETQYF. The CDR3 nucleotides read TGTGCCAGCAGCCCTCGACTAGCGGGGGGGAAAGAGACCCAGTACTTC.

This clone was recorded only once. V usage is TRBV12-3 or TRBV12-4 and J usage is TRBJ1-4; D unresolved. With 1 base removed from V and 10 bases from J, the gap between germline ends came to 10 bases. The CDR3 is 13 residues long. CDR3 in amino acids: CASSLGQAGKLFF. CDR3 DNA: TGTGCCAGCAGTTTAGGCCAGGCCGGAAAACTGTTTTTT.

The J gene is TRBJ2-3, the V gene TRBV5-1, with D perhaps TRBD1 or TRBD2 (6 bases each). V lost 5 bases and J lost 3, with 13 bases in between. Germline CDR1 is SGHRS and CDR2 is YFSETQ. The CDR3 loop spans 14 amino acids. In nucleotides, the CDR3 is TGCGCCAGCAGATGGGGGGCGTTAACAGATACGCAGTATTTT. Translation: CASRWGALTDTQYF.

The V and J genes are TRBV5-1 and TRBJ2-3; 9 nucleotides agree with TRBD2. The CDR3 spans 16 residues. Germline assignment: CDR1 SGHRS and CDR2 YFSETQ. V shed 3 bases, J shed 2 bases, and the junction held 7 bases outside the gene matches. This CDR3 is CASSSISGGHTDTQYF. CDR3 sequence (DNA): TGCGCCAGCAGCTCCATTAGCGGGGGCCACACAGATACGCAGTATTTT.

The rearrangement joins TRBV10-3 to TRBJ2-2; D is uncertain. The CDR3 covers 13 residues. Germline V gene data show CDR1 as ENHRY and CDR2 as SYGVKD. Trimming took off 8 bases at V and 5 bases at J, with 12 bases between the two ends. DNA of the CDR3: TGTGCCATCCAGGAAACGCTGACCGGGGAGCTGTTTTTT. Its protein is CAIQETLTGELFF.

The rearrangement joins TRBV14 to TRBJ1-4; no definite D call. Germline CDR1 and CDR2: SGHDN and FVKESK. CDR3 length: 13 amino acids. Trimming removed 1 base at V and 3 bases at J, with 3 bases between. The CDR3 spells CASSQVANEKLFF. The CDR3 nucleotides are TGTGCCAGCAGCCAAGTGGCTAATGAAAAACTGTTTTTT. The variable domain in full, with the rest retrieved from reference TRBV14 and TRBJ1-4, is EAGVTQFPSHSVIEKGQTVTLRCDPISGHDNLYWYRRVMGKEIKFLLHFVKESKQDESGMPNNRFLAERTGGTYSTLKVQPAELEDSGVYFCASSQVANEKLFFGSGTQLSVL.

The V gene is TRBV9, the J gene TRBJ2-7; 9 positions match TRBD1. Germline V gives CDR1 SGDLS, CDR2 YYNGEE. The CDR3 is 14 residues long. Trimming took 0 bases from V and 4 from J; bases not matched to a gene: 2. Written as DNA, the CDR3 is TGTGCCAGCAGCGTAGAGGACAGGGGTTACGAGCAGTACTTC. Translating gives CASSVEDRGYEQYF.

The gene calls are TRBV14 and TRBJ1-6, with 11 bases matching TRBD1. The CDR3 contains 18 residues. Germline V gene sequence: CDR1 SGHDN, CDR2 FVKESK. The J segment lost 9 bases and the V segment lost 2 bases, leaving 12 bases of the junction unmatched. CDR3 coding DNA: TGTGCCAGCAGCCAATTGCCGGGACAGGGGGTGTTAGTTTCACCCCTCCACTTT. Encoded protein: CASSQLPGQGVLVSPLHF.